One and the same sample provided the 10 T cell receptor beta chains below, sequenced in a study of identifying expanded T cells in peripheral blood. Sequencing used immunoSEQ multiplex PCR; TCRdb keeps in-frame clones, though not all of them. The sample includes tens of thousands of clones, over 75% of them seen just once. Sequencing input: blood. The receptors here all came from a person aged 18 to 70 in good health.

The chain combines TRBV5-1 with TRBJ1-2; D is ambiguous. Germline lookup yields CDR1 SGHRS and CDR2 YFSETQ. The CDR3 is 12 residues long. V was cut by 4 bases and J by 8 bases, with 12 bases left in between. The CDR3 sequence: CASSPNKQGYTF. CDR3 DNA sequence: TGCGCCAGCAGCCCGAACAAGCAGGGCTACACCTTC.

This clone turned up a few times. The CDR3, as DNA: TGTGCCAGCTCACCCCTCCCCGGGACATCCGCCTACGAGCAGTACTTC. Protein: CASSPLPGTSAYEQYF. The chain combines TRBV18 with TRBJ2-7, with TRBD1 as a possible D gene (6 bases). This CDR3 has 16 amino acids. V was clipped by 3 bases and J by 2 bases, with 17 bases between them. CDR1 and CDR2 (germline): KGHSH, LQKENI.

This chain connects TRBV5-4 to TRBJ2-3; tentatively, D is TRBD1 (6 bases). Germline assignment: CDR1 SGHNT and CDR2 YYREEE (reference sequence). This CDR3 is 15 amino acids long. Deletions cut 0 bases from V and 0 bases from J, with 8 bases between. The CDR3 loop is CASSLGTASTDTQYF. For the CDR3, the DNA is TGTGCCAGCAGCTTGGGGACAGCTAGCACAGATACGCAGTATTTT. Supplemented by reference TRBV5-4 and TRBJ2-3, the full variable domain reads ETGVTQSPTHLIKTRGQQVTLRCSSQSGHNTVSWYQQALGQGPQFIFQYYREEENGRGNFPPRFSGLQFPNYSSELNVNALELDDSALYLCASSLGTASTDTQYFGPGTRLTVL.

The chain employs TRBV18 and TRBJ2-5; 9 bases are a match to TRBD1. V dropped 5 bases and J dropped 4; count of bases not matched to a gene: 5. In germline, CDR1 is KGHSH, CDR2 LQKENI. This CDR3 comprises 14 residues. This CDR3 is CASSSGQGGETQYF. CDR3 bases: TGTGCCAGCTCATCGGGACAGGGCGGAGAGACCCAGTACTTC. The variable domain in full, completed from reference TRBV18 and TRBJ2-5, reads NAGVMQNPRHLVRRRGQEARLRCSPMKGHSHVYWYRQLPEEGLKFMVYLQKENIIDESGMPKERFSAEFPKEGPSILRIQQVVRGDSAAYFCASSSGQGGETQYFGPGTRLLVL.

The V and J genes are TRBV19 and TRBJ1-6, with D possibly matching TRBD1 (5 bases). Trimming took 3 bases from V and 9 from J, leaving 15 bases between them. Germline-derived CDR1 and CDR2 are LNHDA and SQIVND (reference sequence). The CDR3 spans 15 residues. The CDR3 here is CASSILGVAGSPLHF. For the CDR3, the DNA is TGTGCCAGTAGTATTTTGGGGGTTGCGGGTTCACCCCTCCACTTT.

The chain joins TRBV5-1 to TRBJ2-7, with D possibly TRBD1 on 6 matching bases. V was shortened by 1 base and J by 1 base, with 12 bases between the two germline ends. This CDR3 is built from 15 residues. Germline V CDR1 and CDR2: SGHRS, YFSETQ. This chain's CDR3 is CASSLRGQGSYEQYF. CDR3 in DNA: TGCGCCAGCAGCTTGCGAGGGCAGGGGTCCTACGAGCAGTACTTC.

This clone appeared a few times. J is TRBJ1-2 and V is TRBV30, with D hard to call. Looked up from germline, CDR1 is GTSNPN and CDR2 is SVGIG (reference sequence). Between the trimmed V and J ends, which lost 5 bases and 4 bases, there was a span of 20 bases. The CDR3 consists of 15 residues. CDR3 residues: CAWGVRQRYSYGYTF. The CDR3 DNA reads as TGTGCCTGGGGGGTGAGGCAGCGATATAGCTATGGCTACACCTTC.

The rearrangement uses TRBV7-9 and TRBJ1-1; D call uncertain. Germline V lookup: CDR1 SEHNR, CDR2 FQNEAQ (reference sequence). Trimming removed 2 bases from V and 1 base from J, with 11 bases in between. The CDR3 covers 15 residues. The CDR3 protein is CASSLSAAKNTEAFF. The CDR3 DNA is TGTGCCAGCAGCTTATCGGCAGCTAAGAACACTGAAGCTTTCTTT.

The sample holds one count of this clone. This chain connects TRBV18 to TRBJ2-1; 10 bases agree with TRBD1. V shed 6 bases, J shed 7 bases, and the junction held 9 bases outside the gene matches. CDR1 is KGHSH and CDR2 is LQKENI in the germline V gene. The CDR3 runs to 15 residues. The chain's CDR3 is CASSPGQGSQNEQFF. The CDR3 region has the DNA TGTGCCAGCTCCCCGGGACAGGGGTCCCAAAATGAGCAGTTCTTC.

This clone was picked up a small number of times. V and J are TRBV25-1 and TRBJ1-2, with a possible D match to TRBD1 (6 bases). Germline V gene sequence: CDR1 MGHDK, CDR2 SYGVNS. The CDR3 runs to 14 residues. The V and J ends lost 0 bases and 7 bases respectively, with 12 bases between them. Written as DNA, the CDR3 is TGTGCCAGCAGTGAATACACAGGGATGGGTGGCTACACCTTC. The encoded protein is CASSEYTGMGGYTF.